The TCR beta chain under discussion was sequenced for a study of shared clonotypes between healthy human individuals. Background on the study: Three plates were used per donor for CD4 naive, three for CD4 memory, two for CD8 naive and one for CD8 memory. Study conclusions and caveats: Memory subsets generally showed smaller estimated richness than naive subsets did. In this cohort, only blood was sampled, and tissue repertoires likely differ.

The test was conducted at deep level. Profiling relied on immunoSEQ multiplex PCR, and the TCRdb table lists in-frame clones only, not all of them. The table lists roughly 2.1 million clones, 85% to 95% of them singletons. Concerning this clone: The antigen is not known.

CD45RO-negative, CCR7-selected cells formed the naive CD8 fraction, which excluded terminally differentiated effector memory CD45RA+ cells. With 0 bases removed from V and 3 bases from J, the gap between germline ends came to 14 bases. This CDR3 comprises 16 residues. CDR1 SEHNR and CDR2 FQNEAQ come from the germline V gene (reference sequence). The sample taken for sequencing was naive CD8+ T cells from PBMCs. This rearrangement joins TRBV7-9 to TRBJ1-2; D gene ambiguous. This TCR derives from a man younger than 35 in good health. Some clones in this sample may be carry-over from other donors' samples. The CDR3 sequence: CASSLALGGEYYGYTF. The DNA of the CDR3 is TGTGCCAGCAGCTTAGCGCTGGGCGGAGAGTACTATGGCTACACCTTC.